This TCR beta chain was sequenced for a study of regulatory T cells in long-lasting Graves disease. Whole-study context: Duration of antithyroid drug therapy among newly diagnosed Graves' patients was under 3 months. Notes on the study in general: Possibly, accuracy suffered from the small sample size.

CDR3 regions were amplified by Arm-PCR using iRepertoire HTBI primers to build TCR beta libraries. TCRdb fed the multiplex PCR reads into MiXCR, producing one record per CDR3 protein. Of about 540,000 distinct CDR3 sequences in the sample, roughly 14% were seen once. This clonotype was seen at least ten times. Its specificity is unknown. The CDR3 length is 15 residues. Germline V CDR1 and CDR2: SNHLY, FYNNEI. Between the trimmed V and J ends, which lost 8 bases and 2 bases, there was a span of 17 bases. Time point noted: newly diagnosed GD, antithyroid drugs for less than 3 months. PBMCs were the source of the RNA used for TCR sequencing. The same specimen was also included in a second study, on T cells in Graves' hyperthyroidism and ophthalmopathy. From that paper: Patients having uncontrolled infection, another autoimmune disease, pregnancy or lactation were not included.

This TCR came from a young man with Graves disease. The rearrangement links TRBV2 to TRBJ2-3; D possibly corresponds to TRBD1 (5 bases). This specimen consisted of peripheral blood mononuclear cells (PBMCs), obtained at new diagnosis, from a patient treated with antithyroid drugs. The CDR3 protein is CASGAGFFLTDTQYF. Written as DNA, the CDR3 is TGTGCCAGCGGCGCAGGGTTTTTTCTCACAGATACGCAGTATTTT.